The text below deals with one T cell receptor (beta chain). Antigen unknown. The data belong to a study of vaccination effects on CD4 cells after COVID-19. Study-wide context: Median timing of post-vaccine samples was 72 days after the second dose.

The V gene end was trimmed by 6 bases and the J gene end by 1 base; junction bases not matched to a gene: 7. From germline, CDR1 is LNHDA and CDR2 SQIVND (reference sequence). This CDR3 is built from 15 residues. CD4+ T cell isolation took place after approximately 11 days of culture. This person's SARS-CoV-2 infection, confirmed by PCR, occurred between March and December 2020. Each person got two doses of an mRNA SARS-CoV-2 vaccine, BNT162b2 or mRNA-1273. Some clones are missing from TCRdb's copy, which holds only in-frame ones; the method was immunoSEQ multiplex PCR. The repertoire consists of roughly 51,000 clones, with around three quarters occurring once and the leading ten covering under 5.5%.

This sequence joins TRBV19 and TRBJ1-2; the match to TRBD1 covers 8 bases. This sample comprised CD4+ T cells from PBMCs cultured without peptide, obtained after COVID-19 vaccination. The TCR was taken from a human donor who had a prior SARS-CoV-2 infection. DNA of the CDR3: TGTGCCAGTAGCACCCGGACAGGGTTTAACTATGGCTACACCTTC. Its protein is CASSTRTGFNYGYTF.